One and the same sample provided the 14 T cell receptor beta chains below, sequenced in a study of early T cells in non-severe SARS-CoV-2 infection. TCRdb re-called the 5' RACE reads with MiXCR, one entry per CDR3 protein. The sample shows 50,000 or so distinct CDR3 sequences, around 5.2% of them seen only once. Source material: whole blood. The receptors shown here come from an adult who was a healthcare worker with PCR-confirmed SARS-CoV-2 infection or an uninfected control (not recorded which).

This clonotype was detected ten times or more. The chain carries TRBV30 and TRBJ1-1, with D possibly being TRBD1 (6 bases). Germline V gene data show CDR1 as GTSNPN and CDR2 as SVGIG (reference sequence). Trimming cost V 3 bases and J 6 bases, with 11 bases left between them. The length of the CDR3 is 12 residues. CDR3 residues: CAWRAGEAEAFF. CDR3 nucleotides: TGTGCCTGGAGGGCAGGGGAGGCTGAAGCTTTCTTT. The entire variable domain, with the rest obtained from reference TRBV30 and TRBJ1-1, is as follows: SQTIHQWPATLVQPVGSPLSLECTVEGTSNPNLYWYRQAAGRGLQLLFYSVGIGQISSEVPQNLSASRPQDRQFILSSKKLLLSDSGFYLCAWRAGEAEAFFGQGTRLTVV.

In this sample, this clonotype turned up many times. This chain joins TRBV4-3 and TRBJ1-5; no definite D call. This CDR3 region has 14 residues. Per germline, CDR1 LGHNA and CDR2 YSLEER. V dropped 0 bases and J dropped 2 bases, with 5 bases sitting between them. The CDR3: CASSQDPRNQPQHF. For the CDR3, the DNA is TGCGCCAGCAGCCAAGATCCACGCAATCAGCCCCAGCATTTT.

The J gene is TRBJ2-1, the V gene TRBV5-6; 10 bases are a match to TRBD2. Per the germline V gene, CDR1 is SGHDT and CDR2 is YYEEEE. V lost 0 bases, J lost 7 bases, and 7 bases stayed unmatched. CDR3 length: 16 amino acids. The CDR3 coding sequence is TGTGCCAGCAGCTTGGACCCAGCGGGGGGGTGGAATGAGCAGTTCTTC. It encodes CASSLDPAGGWNEQFF.

This clonotype has a count of ten or more. The chain has TRBV7-6 and TRBJ1-2, with 7 bases identical to TRBD1. This CDR3 comprises 13 residues. Trimming took 0 bases from V and 8 from J; bases not matched to a gene: 3. Germline V lookup: CDR1 SGHVS, CDR2 FNYEAQ. CDR3 nucleotides: TGTGCCAGCAGCTTAGCAGGGGGCGGAGGCTACACCTTC. Translating it yields CASSLAGGGGYTF.

The V and J genes are TRBV7-2 and TRBJ2-1, with no clear D. V lost 5 bases and J lost 0, with 11 bases in between. Germline lookup yields CDR1 SGHTA and CDR2 FQGNSA. This CDR3 has 15 amino acids. The CDR3: CASSPDDSSYNEQFF. The CDR3 DNA reads as TGTGCCAGCAGCCCCGACGATAGCTCCTACAATGAGCAGTTCTTC.

This clonotype was counted many times. CDR3 residues: CATSPRRNTEAFF. CDR3 nucleotides: TGTGCCACCAGCCCCCGGCGGAACACTGAAGCTTTCTTT. The chain joins TRBV15 to TRBJ1-1, with D uncertain. Germline assignment: CDR1 LNHNV and CDR2 YYDKDF (reference sequence). Deletions cut 5 bases from V and 1 base from J, with 8 bases between. CDR3 length: 13 amino acids. The variable domain in full, completed from reference TRBV15 and TRBJ1-1, reads DAMVIQNPRYQVTQFGKPVTLSCSQTLNHNVMYWYQQKSSQAPKLLFHYYDKDFNNEADTPDNFQSRRPNTSFCFLDIRSPGLGDTAMYLCATSPRRNTEAFFGQGTRLTVV.

There are many counts of this clonotype. CDR3 DNA sequence: TGTGCCAGCAGTTACGGGGGGGCCGGGCAGCCCCAGCATTTT. It yields the protein CASSYGGAGQPQHF. This sequence joins TRBV6-2 or TRBV6-3 and TRBJ1-5, with D tentatively TRBD1 (6 bases). V was shortened by 2 bases and J by 7 bases, with 12 bases between the two germline ends. CDR1 is MNHEY, CDR2 SVGEGT, per germline. This CDR3 region has 14 residues.

This clonotype was recorded many times. The rearrangement links TRBV7-2 to TRBJ1-4; no definite D call. The CDR3 totals 14 residues. V shed 1 base and J shed 8 bases, with 11 bases lying between them. Germline loops: CDR1 SGHTA, CDR2 FQGNSA. CDR3 nucleotide sequence: TGTGCCAGCAGCTTAGATGGAGGGAAGGAAAAACTGTTTTTT. Residues: CASSLDGGKEKLFF.

This clonotype was seen a handful of times. The genes are TRBV12-3 or TRBV12-4 and TRBJ2-1; maybe TRBD1 (5 bases). The CDR3 runs to 14 residues. V was pared by 1 base and J by 5 bases, with 9 bases between. CDR3 amino acids: CASSLGRRDNEQFF. CDR3 DNA sequence: TGTGCCAGCAGTTTAGGTCGCAGGGACAATGAGCAGTTCTTC.

This clonotype was counted ten times or more. The V call is TRBV29-1, the J call TRBJ2-7; D may be TRBD1 (5 bases). There are 15 residues in the CDR3. The V gene lost 4 bases and the J gene lost 0 bases, with 16 bases spanning the gap. Germline V gene sequence: CDR1 SQVTM, CDR2 ANQGSEA. For the CDR3, the DNA is TGCAGCGTTGGGTCGATCCAGGGAATCTCCTACGAGCAGTACTTC. It specifies CSVGSIQGISYEQYF.

Points on this clonotype: This may be a read error: a much more frequent sequence differs by one nucleotide. This chain connects TRBV3-1 to TRBJ1-3; D unresolved. This CDR3 comprises 14 residues. Germline V gene data show CDR1 as LGHDT and CDR2 as YNNKEL (reference sequence). The CDR3 region has the DNA TGTACCAGCAGCCAAGATCTCCGGGGATACACCATATATTTT. Encoded protein: CTSSQDLRGYTIYF.

This clonotype was seen at least ten times. The genes are TRBV7-8 and TRBJ1-5, with D uncertain. V lost 2 bases and J 5 bases, leaving 16 bases between the germline ends. Germline-derived CDR1 and CDR2 are SGHVS and FQNEAQ. The CDR3 is made up of 16 amino acids. CDR3 sequence: CASSLTPFRNHQPQHF. CDR3 DNA sequence: TGTGCCAGCAGCTTAACGCCTTTTCGGAACCATCAGCCCCAGCATTTT.

This clonotype was seen repeatedly, ten times or more. The V call is TRBV29-1, the J call TRBJ2-3; TRBD1 aligns across 9 bases. The CDR3 spans 14 residues. Germline CDR1 SQVTM, CDR2 ANQGSEA. J was trimmed by 5 bases and V by 3 bases; bases with no gene match: 6. The CDR3 DNA reads TGCAGCGTTGAGACAGGGGGTCAAGTAGATACGCAGTATTTT. This sequence encodes CSVETGGQVDTQYF.

In its sample, this clonotype was seen a few times. V usage is TRBV7-3 and J usage is TRBJ2-3; the D gene is possibly TRBD2 (6 bases). The V gene lost 5 bases and the J gene lost 4 bases, with 16 bases spanning the gap. The germline V gene encodes CDR1 SGHTA and CDR2 FQGTGA. The CDR3 is 15 residues long. The CDR3 loop reads CASSPGGSGADTQYF. The CDR3 DNA sequence: TGTGCCAGCAGCCCAGGAGGGAGCGGAGCAGATACGCAGTATTTT.